These 2 T cell receptor beta chains were all obtained from the same sample, sequenced in a study of blood T cell repertoires in COVID-19. Sequencing was performed with immunoSEQ multiplex PCR; in TCRdb, only in-frame clones are kept and a portion is missing. This table has about 210,000 clones, more than 70% appearing once. The sequenced sample was peripheral blood. The receptor source for this set is a human donor in a cohort sampled during active COVID-19.

The J gene is TRBJ2-2, the V gene TRBV24-1; 8 nucleotides line up with TRBD2. V lost 0 bases to trimming and J lost 4 bases; unmatched junction nucleotides: 3. CDR3 size: 16 residues. Per the germline V gene, CDR1 is KGHDR and CDR2 is SFDVKD. This CDR3 is CATSDLRLAGTGELFF. For the CDR3, the DNA is TGTGCCACCAGTGATTTGCGGCTAGCGGGCACCGGGGAGCTGTTTTTT.

J is TRBJ2-4 and V is TRBV3-1 (or the pseudogene TRBV3-2), with 8 bases that match TRBD2. Germline trimming cut 4 bases from V and 8 bases from J; bases unmatched to any gene: 4. The CDR3 spans 13 residues. From germline, CDR1 is LGHDT and CDR2 YNNKEL (reference sequence). The CDR3 reads CASSPREGDIQYF. CDR3 sequence (DNA): TGTGCCAGCAGCCCTCGGGAGGGAGACATTCAGTACTTC.